The entry below describes one TCR beta chain. With a much larger clone just one base away, this may be a read error. This sample was included in a study of tumor-infiltrating lymphocytes in primary liver carcinoma. Study-level background: Patients diagnosed with primary liver carcinoma received treatment through surgical resection. The cohort included men and women aged 30 to 69 years. There were roughly 3.65 to 7.5 million productive TCRbeta reads per sample, a yield similar across tissue types.

The authors took blood RNA from unsorted whole blood and also extracted germline DNA. The patients, who had chronic HBV infection, were treatment-naive (untreated). Starting material of roughly 550 ng total RNA yielded TCR beta cDNA via a constant-region primer. Investigators got TCR beta libraries out of three nested multiplex PCR rounds, done with slightly modified ARM-PCR. TCRdb recomputed calls from the multiplex PCR reads with MiXCR, one row per CDR3 protein. The top ten clones hold approximately 6.6% of a sample with 150,000 to 200,000 distinct CDR3 sequences, 65% of them seen once. The TCR was taken from a woman aged 60-75 years with primary liver carcinoma and hepatitis B virus infection. Sequencing input: peripheral blood.

CDR3 in DNA: TGTGCCAGCAGTCCGGCCCTACCCACCGGGGACCTGTTTTTT. Its protein is CASSPALPTGDLFF. This chain connects TRBV6-1 to TRBJ2-2, with D possibly called TRBD1 or TRBD2 (5 bases each). CDR1 is MNHNS and CDR2 is SASEGT in the germline V gene. The CDR3 length is 14 residues.